These T cell receptor beta chains were read from a single sample in a study of HIV-infected patients and healthy controls. TCRdb called the 5' RACE reads again in MiXCR, with one record for every CDR3 protein. The profile shows around 5,800 distinct CDR3 sequences, around 21% of them singletons. This material consisted of blood, taken before antiretroviral therapy. These receptors were taken from an adult with HIV infection. The CDR3 runs from the conserved cysteine through the conserved F or W. The size of a clone is reported for some rows only, either as once, few or many, or as a class for expanded clones.

v_gene	abundance	j_gene	CDR3aa
TRBV7-3	-	TRBJ2-1	CASSSGLADEQFF
TRBV4-3	-	TRBJ1-1	CASSQDGGPGGTEAFF
TRBV18	medium-sized	TRBJ1-4	CASSQWSPRTTNEKLFF
TRBV2	medium-sized	TRBJ2-3	CASSEGPTDTQYF
TRBV28	many	TRBJ1-4	CASSFHRGWEKLFF
TRBV19	many	TRBJ1-2	CASSIHGQLNYNYGYTF
TRBV19	-	TRBJ2-6	CASSTRDSSGANVLTF
TRBV12-3/TRBV12-4	few	TRBJ2-7	CASTQGGWAYEQYF
TRBV7-2	-	TRBJ2-7	CASSLAVRGQNGQYF
TRBV18	-	TRBJ1-5	CASSPVRAYQPQHF
TRBV11-2	medium-sized	TRBJ1-1	CASSPDGAIENTEAFF
TRBV6-6	medium-sized	TRBJ1-5	CASVRLGSDQPQHF
TRBV5-1	many	TRBJ2-1	CASSFNGGVYNEQFF
TRBV6-2/TRBV6-3	-	TRBJ1-5	CASRIAGGGNQPQHF
TRBV7-2	-	TRBJ2-3	CASSLMGHLQDTQYF
TRBV7-3	-	TRBJ1-6	CASLEGFISNSPLHF
TRBV29-1	medium-sized	TRBJ1-1	CSVEGGNTEAFF
TRBV7-8	medium-sized	TRBJ1-5	CASSLALAGGNQPQHF
TRBV6-2/TRBV6-3	-	TRBJ1-5	CASSSTGYGQPQHF
TRBV10-3	many	TRBJ2-3	CAIRRGGGAGTDTQYF
TRBV4-3	many	TRBJ2-3	CASSQDMGADTQYF
TRBV6-5	medium-sized	TRBJ2-7	CASSYSPVSYEQYF
TRBV7-9	-	TRBJ1-3	CASSLAGDYGNTIYF
TRBV7-6	few	TRBJ1-1	CASSLQGGVTEAFF
TRBV11-1	-	TRBJ2-3	CASSLSGMDTQYF
TRBV7-4	medium-sized	TRBJ2-5	CASSSESDAQYF
TRBV7-2	few	TRBJ2-7	CASLPPRDEQYF
TRBV7-9	many	TRBJ2-3	CASSSSNTQYF
TRBV4-1	once	TRBJ1-1	CARRRKGGNEDLF
TRBV2	few	TRBJ2-1	CASSWAGEQFF
TRBV29-1	-	TRBJ1-5	CSVNGGSGNQPQHF
TRBV6-2/TRBV6-3	many	TRBJ1-5	CAIQTGRSNQPQHF
TRBV12-3/TRBV12-4	-	TRBJ1-2	CASSLFGHHGYTF
TRBV27	medium-sized	TRBJ2-2	CASKRALSLTAGELFF
TRBV6-6	medium-sized	TRBJ1-4	CASSYPGQSNEKLFF
TRBV13	many	TRBJ2-7	CASSLAQADEQYF
TRBV27	-	TRBJ2-1	CASSGDRVYNEQFF
TRBV7-8	few	TRBJ1-1	CASSSGLDRPQGEAFF
TRBV5-1	many	TRBJ2-1	CASSLMTGAYNEQFF
TRBV24-1	medium-sized	TRBJ2-7	CATSDGEEQYF
TRBV27	many	TRBJ2-3	CASSLFGGYAQDTQYF
TRBV29-1	many	TRBJ2-5	CSVETGWQETQYF
TRBV27	medium-sized	TRBJ1-5	CASSSHFSYQPQHF
TRBV9	medium-sized	TRBJ2-3	CASSPRPTGRDTQYF
TRBV6-5	medium-sized	TRBJ1-4	CASRRGTGLTTNEKLFF
TRBV20-1	-	TRBJ2-7	CSASGDRRTYEQYF
TRBV9	medium-sized	TRBJ2-1	CASSVEGAQMGRGEQFF
TRBV29-1	-	TRBJ2-5	CSVENRVLQETQYF
TRBV7-9	many	TRBJ2-3	CASIPPEASTDTQYF
TRBV10-1	medium-sized	TRBJ2-1	CASSPGASGESSYNEQFF
TRBV10-2	many	TRBJ2-4	CASSGGANRALAKNIQYF
TRBV7-8	medium-sized	TRBJ2-3	CASSHRESPSIIAQYF
TRBV5-6	medium-sized	TRBJ2-3	CASSFSGDTQYF
TRBV28	medium-sized	TRBJ2-6	CASSLRGTGANVLTF
TRBV9	medium-sized	TRBJ2-3	CASSVGTSGSTDTQYF
TRBV7-9	-	TRBJ2-1	CASSTIAGAESDEQFF
TRBV9	few	TRBJ2-1	CASSAGLGGGRNEQFF
TRBV14	many	TRBJ2-7	CASSQDYGGEQYF